The 18 T cell receptor beta chains given below trace back to one sample, sequenced in a study of shared clonotypes between healthy human individuals. TCRdb's table, derived via immunoSEQ multiplex PCR, lists solely in-frame clones and lacks some. The top ten hold 0.36% of the sample, which has 2 million to 3 million clones, 93% seen once. Source material: naive CD4+ T cells from PBMCs. Subset meaning: CD45RA+ positively selected. These receptors came from a man aged 18 to 30 in good health. Some clones in this sample may be carry-over from other donors' samples.

This CDR3 is CASSRPQGREQYF. The CDR3 nucleotides are TGTGCCAGCAGTCGCCCACAGGGGCGCGAGCAGTACTTC. The chain joins TRBV27 to TRBJ2-7; 7 bases match TRBD1. Germline V gene sequence: CDR1 MNHEY, CDR2 SMNVEV (reference sequence). Trimming took 5 bases from V and 6 from J; bases not matched to a gene: 7. This CDR3 contains 13 residues.

The chain couples TRBV5-4 to TRBJ2-1; 8 nucleotides agree with TRBD2. This CDR3 comprises 15 residues. Germline V lookup: CDR1 SGHNT, CDR2 YYREEE (reference sequence). V shed 1 base and J 5 bases; nucleotides not matched to a gene: 5. This CDR3 is CASSLISGINNEQFF. CDR3 bases: TGTGCCAGCAGCTTGATTAGCGGGATAAACAATGAGCAGTTCTTC.

The rearrangement links TRBV2 to TRBJ2-5; D perhaps matches TRBD2 (6 bases). CDR1 is SNHLY and CDR2 is FYNNEI in the germline V gene. This CDR3 region has 14 residues. The V gene lost 7 bases and the J gene lost 2 bases, with 14 bases spanning the gap. This CDR3 is CASIGRTGQETQYF. The CDR3 DNA reads TGTGCCAGCATTGGGAGGACGGGTCAAGAGACCCAGTACTTC.

The V and J genes are TRBV9 and TRBJ2-5; the D gene is possibly TRBD2 (7 bases). Trimming removed 0 bases from V and 5 bases from J, with 23 bases in between. The CDR3 length is 18 residues. Germline lookup yields CDR1 SGDLS and CDR2 YYNGEE. The CDR3 DNA sequence: TGTGCCAGCAGCGTAGCCCCAATCCGGGGGGCTGGCAAGGAGACCCAGTACTTC. Protein sequence: CASSVAPIRGAGKETQYF.

The V gene is TRBV4-1, the J gene TRBJ2-7; either TRBD1 or TRBD2 may fit D (5 bases each). This CDR3 spans 17 amino acids. The germline V and J ends were trimmed by 4 bases and 4 bases, with 23 bases remaining between them. CDR1 and CDR2 (germline): MGHRA, YSYEKL. DNA for the CDR3: TGCGCCAGCAGCCGCCCCAACGTGGGATATGGGGGATACGAGCAGTACTTC. Translation gives CASSRPNVGYGGYEQYF.

V is TRBV5-1 and J is TRBJ2-2, with D uncertain. Deletions cut 4 bases from V and 0 bases from J, with 7 bases between. Per the germline V gene, CDR1 is SGHRS and CDR2 is YFSETQ. This CDR3 is 14 amino acids long. In DNA form, the CDR3 reads TGCGCCAGCAGCCCTCCGGCGAACACCGGGGAGCTGTTTTTT. Encoded protein: CASSPPANTGELFF.

The chain combines TRBV6-6 with TRBJ2-3, with D possibly TRBD1 on 6 matching bases. V shed 6 bases and J shed 5 bases, with 12 bases lying between them. Germline assignment: CDR1 MNHNY and CDR2 SVGAGI (reference sequence). CDR3 length: 13 residues. CDR3 sequence (DNA): TGTGCCAGCAGCGAGCGACAGGTAGATACGCAGTATTTT. It codes for CASSERQVDTQYF.

CDR3 protein: CASSTSGTGQETQYF. CDR3 nucleotides: TGTGCCAGCAGCACCTCCGGGACAGGCCAAGAGACCCAGTACTTC. The rearrangement uses TRBV9 and TRBJ2-5, with 8 bases that match TRBD1. CDR3 length equals 15 residues. The germline V gene encodes CDR1 SGDLS and CDR2 YYNGEE. Losses at the gene ends were 4 bases for V and 1 base for J; bases not matched to a gene: 6.

The chain links TRBV6-6 to TRBJ2-7; 7 bases fit TRBD2. CDR1 and CDR2 from the germline V gene are MNHNY and SVGAGI (reference sequence). V shed 6 bases and J 6 bases; nucleotides not matched to a gene: 11. CDR3 length: 14 residues. CDR3 sequence (DNA): TGTGCCAGCAGCCAAACCGCGGGAGTCGGCGAGCAGTACTTC. It codes for CASSQTAGVGEQYF.

The V and J genes are TRBV19 and TRBJ2-3, with TRBD2 identical over 13 bases. CDR1 LNHDA and CDR2 SQIVND come from the germline V gene (reference sequence). V shed 3 bases, J shed 0 bases, and the junction held 3 bases outside the gene matches. This CDR3 contains 17 residues. CDR3 region: CASSMGLAGFSTDTQYF. The DNA of the CDR3 is TGTGCCAGTAGTATGGGACTAGCGGGGTTTAGCACAGATACGCAGTATTTT.

This chain uses TRBV28 with TRBJ1-2; D not certain. Trimming removed 5 bases from V and 8 bases from J, with 15 bases in between. The length of the CDR3 is 13 residues. Germline-derived CDR1 and CDR2 are MDHEN and SYDVKM. CDR3 DNA: TGTGCCAGCAGTCGCCCCCGGGAAAGGGGCTACACCTTC. This codes for CASSRPRERGYTF.

The gene calls are TRBV28 and TRBJ2-7; D remains unclear. Between the trimmed V and J ends, which lost 3 bases and 5 bases, there was a span of 17 bases. The CDR3 runs 15 residues. Germline V gene lookup returns CDR1 MDHEN and CDR2 SYDVKM. The CDR3 here is CASSFNSAGSDEQYF. In DNA, the CDR3 is TGTGCCAGCAGTTTTAATTCCGCCGGTAGTGACGAGCAGTACTTC.

CDR3 protein: CASSERAGGTDTQYF. CDR3 coding DNA: TGTGCCAGCAGTGAGCGAGCGGGAGGCACAGATACGCAGTATTTT. The rearrangement uses TRBV6-1 and TRBJ2-3, with 8 bases matching TRBD2. The length of the CDR3 is 15 residues. Losses at the gene ends were 3 bases for V and 1 base for J; bases not matched to a gene: 3. The V gene's germline CDR1 is MNHNS and CDR2 SASEGT.

CDR3 coding DNA: TGTGCCAGCAGGGTCGCTAGCGGCCCGACCGGGGAGCTGTTTTTT. Its protein product is CASRVASGPTGELFF. The chain combines TRBV2 with TRBJ2-2; the match to TRBD2 covers 7 bases. The ends lost 6 bases at V and 5 bases at J; junction bases unmatched: 9. CDR1 is SNHLY, CDR2 FYNNEI, per germline. CDR3 length: 15 amino acids.

The chain has TRBV19 and TRBJ1-5; D is perhaps TRBD1 (5 bases). The germline V gene has CDR1 LNHDA and CDR2 SQIVND (reference sequence). This CDR3 region has 15 residues. Trimming shortened V by 3 bases and J by 2 bases, and 11 bases separated the two germline ends. The CDR3 loop is CASSMPGRGNQPQHF. The CDR3, as DNA: TGTGCCAGTAGTATGCCAGGGCGAGGCAATCAGCCCCAGCATTTT. Combining the CDR3 with reference TRBV19 and TRBJ1-5 gives the whole variable domain DGGITQSPKYLFRKEGQNVTLSCEQNLNHDAMYWYRQDPGQGLRLIYYSQIVNDFQKGDIAEGYSVSREKKESFPLTVTSAQKNPTAFYLCASSMPGRGNQPQHFGDGTRLSIL.

On this clone itself: Different DNA sequences within this sample yield the same CDR3. The gene calls are TRBV9 and TRBJ2-6; tentatively, D is TRBD2 (5 bases). CDR1 and CDR2 (germline): SGDLS, YYNGEE. Trimming left V 0 bases short and J 1 base short, with 5 bases between. CDR3 length equals 15 residues. CDR3 sequence reads: CASSVGGSGANVLTF. CDR3 nucleotide sequence: TGTGCCAGCAGCGTAGGAGGGTCTGGGGCCAACGTCCTGACTTTC.

The chain has TRBV5-1 and TRBJ2-7; 8 positions match TRBD1. The CDR3 contains 14 residues. Trimming took 1 base from V and 5 from J; bases not matched to a gene: 5. CDR1 SGHRS and CDR2 YFSETQ come from the germline V gene. The DNA of the CDR3 is TGCGCCAGCAGCTTGTGGGGGACAGGAAACGAGCAGTACTTC. Protein product: CASSLWGTGNEQYF.

The gene calls are TRBV5-1 and TRBJ1-1; D remains unclear. The V end lost 0 bases, the J end lost 8 bases, and 11 bases lay between the germline ends. The CDR3 spans 13 residues. Germline values: CDR1 SGHRS, CDR2 YFSETQ. The chain's CDR3 is CASSLDGVLEAFF. CDR3 DNA sequence: TGCGCCAGCAGCTTGGACGGGGTCTTGGAAGCTTTCTTT. Filled out from reference TRBV5-1 and TRBJ1-1, the complete variable domain reads KAGVTQTPRYLIKTRGQQVTLSCSPISGHRSVSWYQQTPGQGLQFLFEYFSETQRNKGNFPGRFSGRQFSNSRSEMNVSTLELGDSALYLCASSLDGVLEAFFGQGTRLTVV.